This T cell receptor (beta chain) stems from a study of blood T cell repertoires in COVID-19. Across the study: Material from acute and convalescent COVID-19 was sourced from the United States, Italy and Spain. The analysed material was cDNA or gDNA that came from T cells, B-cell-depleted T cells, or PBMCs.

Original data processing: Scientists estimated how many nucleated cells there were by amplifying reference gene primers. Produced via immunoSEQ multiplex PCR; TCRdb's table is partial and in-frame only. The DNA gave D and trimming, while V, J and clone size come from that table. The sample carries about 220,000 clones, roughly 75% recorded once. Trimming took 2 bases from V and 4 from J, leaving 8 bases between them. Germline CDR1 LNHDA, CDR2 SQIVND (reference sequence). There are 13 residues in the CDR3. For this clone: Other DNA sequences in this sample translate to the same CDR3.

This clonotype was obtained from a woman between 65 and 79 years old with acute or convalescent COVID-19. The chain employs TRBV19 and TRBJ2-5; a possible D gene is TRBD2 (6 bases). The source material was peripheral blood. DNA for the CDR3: TGTGCCAGTAGTATAAGGGGAGGAGAGACCCAGTACTTC. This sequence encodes CASSIRGGETQYF. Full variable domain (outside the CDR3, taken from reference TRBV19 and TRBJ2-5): DGGITQSPKYLFRKEGQNVTLSCEQNLNHDAMYWYRQDPGQGLRLIYYSQIVNDFQKGDIAEGYSVSREKKESFPLTVTSAQKNPTAFYLCASSIRGGETQYFGPGTRLLVL.